This TCR beta chain was obtained from a study of blood T cell repertoires in COVID-19. On the study more broadly: Sites in the United States, Italy and Spain provided acute and convalescent COVID-19 samples. T cells, B-cell-depleted T cells, or PBMCs provided the cDNA or gDNA that served as material.

Per the original data handling: Estimation of nucleated cell counts relied on the amplification of reference gene primers. Data came from immunoSEQ multiplex PCR; TCRdb stores just in-frame clones and leaves some out. From that table come the V and J calls and clone size; the DNA was used to work out D and trimming. The table has some 260,000 clones, 84% seen once. Participant age was roughly 18 to 90 years, and participants resided in about 25 US areas. This clone was observed a single time. Germline V gene lookup returns CDR1 MDHEN and CDR2 SYDVKM. V was clipped by 6 bases and J by 1 base, with 15 bases between them. The CDR3 spans 15 residues.

This TCR came from a man in his thirties or forties with acute COVID-19. The material sequenced was PBMCs or T cells enriched from blood (not recorded which). The genes are TRBV28 and TRBJ1-1, with D maybe TRBD1 (6 bases). The CDR3 coding sequence is TGTGCCAGCAGACAGACTCAGACAGGGAACACTGAAGCTTTCTTT. This encodes CASRQTQTGNTEAFF.